A selection of T cell receptor beta chains follows, all from one sample in a study of blood T cell repertoires in COVID-19. Libraries were prepared by immunoSEQ multiplex PCR; TCRdb keeps only in-frame clonotypes and omits some of them. The sample lists 150,000 or so clones, 80% to 90% occurring once. Sequencing was done on a sample of peripheral blood. The receptors originated from a woman in her thirties or forties with acute or convalescent COVID-19. The CDR3 runs from the conserved cysteine through the conserved F or W. The order of the fields is CDR3 DNA, CDR3 protein, V gene, D gene, J gene, clone size, CDR3 length. The D gene is left open where the match is weak. The size entry is marked missing in some rows and otherwise reads once, few, many or a size class.

cdr3_nt: TGTGCCAGCAGCCGGGGGGCGGGAAGCAATCAGCCCCAGCATTTT; cdr3_aa: CASSRGAGSNQPQHF; v_call: TRBV11-3; d_call: NA; j_call: TRBJ1-5; clone_size: NA; cdr3_length: 15
cdr3_nt: TGTGCCAGCAGCTTAGCGACAGGGGTTTCTTCGGCGACCCAGTACTTC; cdr3_aa: CASSLATGVSSATQYF; v_call: TRBV11-2; d_call: TRBD1; j_call: TRBJ2-5; clone_size: once; cdr3_length: 16
cdr3_nt: TGTGCCAGCAGCTATCTAAGCGGGGACTACGAGCAGTACTTC; cdr3_aa: CASSYLSGDYEQYF; v_call: TRBV28; d_call: TRBD2; j_call: TRBJ2-7; clone_size: NA; cdr3_length: 14
cdr3_nt: TGTGCCAGCAGTAAGACTCAGAGCTCCTACAATGAGCAGTTCTTC; cdr3_aa: CASSKTQSSYNEQFF; v_call: TRBV28; d_call: NA; j_call: TRBJ2-1; clone_size: NA; cdr3_length: 15
cdr3_nt: TGTGCCAGCAGCCAGAAAAAATGGACAGGGAAAAGGTCCTATAATTCACCCCTCCACTTT; cdr3_aa: CASSQKKWTGKRSYNSPLHF; v_call: TRBV7-8; d_call: TRBD1; j_call: TRBJ1-6; clone_size: NA; cdr3_length: 20
cdr3_nt: TGTGCCAGCAGTCATTCCTACGAGCAGTACTTC; cdr3_aa: CASSHSYEQYF; v_call: TRBV6-2/TRBV6-3; d_call: NA; j_call: TRBJ2-7; clone_size: NA; cdr3_length: 11
cdr3_nt: TGTGCCAGCAGCCCAGTCCGGGGGATTGGGGATGGCTACACCTTC; cdr3_aa: CASSPVRGIGDGYTF; v_call: TRBV14; d_call: NA; j_call: TRBJ1-2; clone_size: NA; cdr3_length: 15
cdr3_nt: TGTGCCAGTAGTAGGGCGACAGGGAACAGACCCGGGGAGCTGTTTTTT; cdr3_aa: CASSRATGNRPGELFF; v_call: TRBV19; d_call: TRBD1; j_call: TRBJ2-2; clone_size: once; cdr3_length: 16
cdr3_nt: TGTGCCAGCAGCTTCTATCTGCGTCTTTCCTACAATGAGCAGTTCTTC; cdr3_aa: CASSFYLRLSYNEQFF; v_call: TRBV7-2; d_call: NA; j_call: TRBJ2-1; clone_size: NA; cdr3_length: 16
cdr3_nt: TGTGCCAGCAGTTACTCGGCAGGGGCATATGGTGAAAAACTGTTTTTT; cdr3_aa: CASSYSAGAYGEKLFF; v_call: TRBV6-5; d_call: NA; j_call: TRBJ1-4; clone_size: NA; cdr3_length: 16
cdr3_nt: TGTGCCATCAGCCCAGGGGGAGAGATGAACACTGAAGCTTTCTTT; cdr3_aa: CAISPGGEMNTEAFF; v_call: TRBV10-3; d_call: TRBD1; j_call: TRBJ1-1; clone_size: NA; cdr3_length: 15
cdr3_nt: TGTGCCAGCAGCACCTACAGGGGGCGAACAGCCAAAAACATTCAGTACTTC; cdr3_aa: CASSTYRGRTAKNIQYF; v_call: TRBV21-1; d_call: NA; j_call: TRBJ2-4; clone_size: NA; cdr3_length: 17
cdr3_nt: TGTGCCAGCAGCGCGAGGACAGGGGAGCTAGCAAATGAGCAGTACTTC; cdr3_aa: CASSARTGELANEQYF; v_call: TRBV9; d_call: TRBD1; j_call: TRBJ2-7; clone_size: NA; cdr3_length: 16
cdr3_nt: TGTGCCAGCGCCCTTGCCTATGGCGGGGGGGCCAACGAGCAGTACTTC; cdr3_aa: CASALAYGGGANEQYF; v_call: TRBV7-2; d_call: TRBD2; j_call: TRBJ2-7; clone_size: once; cdr3_length: 16
cdr3_nt: TGTGCCAGACGACCCACGACAGGGGGCATCTCTATAGCCGAGCAGTACTTC; cdr3_aa: CARRPTTGGISIAEQYF; v_call: TRBV5-3; d_call: TRBD1; j_call: TRBJ2-7; clone_size: NA; cdr3_length: 17
cdr3_nt: TGTGCCACCAGCAGAGTGGCCCGCACAGATACGCAGTATTTT; cdr3_aa: CATSRVARTDTQYF; v_call: TRBV15; d_call: NA; j_call: TRBJ2-3; clone_size: NA; cdr3_length: 14
cdr3_nt: TGTGCCACCAGTGATTTCAGGGTCTTCGGGGAGCTGTTTTTT; cdr3_aa: CATSDFRVFGELFF; v_call: TRBV24-1; d_call: NA; j_call: TRBJ2-2; clone_size: NA; cdr3_length: 14
cdr3_nt: TGTGCCAGCAGCGTAGGACAGGGAGGTAATTCACCCCTCCACTTT; cdr3_aa: CASSVGQGGNSPLHF; v_call: TRBV9; d_call: TRBD1; j_call: TRBJ1-6; clone_size: NA; cdr3_length: 15
cdr3_nt: TGTGCCAGCACCGCGAGAAAGGGGGCCAACGTCCTGACTTTC; cdr3_aa: CASTARKGANVLTF; v_call: TRBV11-3; d_call: NA; j_call: TRBJ2-6; clone_size: NA; cdr3_length: 14
cdr3_nt: TGTGCCAGCAGCCCCACGCGGGGGCAATACGAGCAGTACTTC; cdr3_aa: CASSPTRGQYEQYF; v_call: TRBV28; d_call: NA; j_call: TRBJ2-7; clone_size: NA; cdr3_length: 14
cdr3_nt: TGTGCCAGCAGCTTCCAAATACTAGCGGGGGTTACCGGGGAGCTGTTTTTT; cdr3_aa: CASSFQILAGVTGELFF; v_call: TRBV7-2; d_call: TRBD2; j_call: TRBJ2-2; clone_size: NA; cdr3_length: 17
cdr3_nt: TGCGCCAGCAGTGAGGGACAGGGGCAAAATTCACCCCTCCACTTT; cdr3_aa: CASSEGQGQNSPLHF; v_call: TRBV10-1; d_call: TRBD1; j_call: TRBJ1-6; clone_size: NA; cdr3_length: 15
cdr3_nt: TGCGCCAGCAGCTCCGGGACTAGCAGCTACAATGAGCAGTTCTTC; cdr3_aa: CASSSGTSSYNEQFF; v_call: TRBV5-1; d_call: TRBD2; j_call: TRBJ2-1; clone_size: NA; cdr3_length: 15
cdr3_nt: TGTGCCTGGAAAACAGGGGTTCCCCCCTACGAGCAGTACTTC; cdr3_aa: CAWKTGVPPYEQYF; v_call: TRBV30; d_call: TRBD1; j_call: TRBJ2-7; clone_size: once; cdr3_length: 14
cdr3_nt: TGTGCCAGCAGCGTAGCTCGGGGACAGGCGAACACCGGGGAGCTGTTTTTT; cdr3_aa: CASSVARGQANTGELFF; v_call: TRBV9; d_call: TRBD1; j_call: TRBJ2-2; clone_size: NA; cdr3_length: 17
cdr3_nt: TGTGCCAGCAGCCAAGGGCTTAATGAAAAACTGTTTTTT; cdr3_aa: CASSQGLNEKLFF; v_call: TRBV3-1/TRBV3-2; d_call: NA; j_call: TRBJ1-4; clone_size: NA; cdr3_length: 13
cdr3_nt: TGTGCCAGCAGTTACGCGGGAGAGCAGTTCTTC; cdr3_aa: CASSYAGEQFF; v_call: TRBV6-5; d_call: NA; j_call: TRBJ2-1; clone_size: NA; cdr3_length: 11
cdr3_nt: TGTGCCAGCAGCGTAGGGGGCCTAAGTTCCTACGAGCAGTACTTC; cdr3_aa: CASSVGGLSSYEQYF; v_call: TRBV9; d_call: NA; j_call: TRBJ2-7; clone_size: NA; cdr3_length: 15
cdr3_nt: TGTGCCAGCAGTGATTCGCGACAGGGGCGAGGCGGGAGCAATCAGCCCCAGCATTTT; cdr3_aa: CASSDSRQGRGGSNQPQHF; v_call: TRBV13; d_call: TRBD1; j_call: TRBJ1-5; clone_size: few; cdr3_length: 19
cdr3_nt: TGTGCCAGCAGCGCAACGGGAAATTCACCCCTCCACTTT; cdr3_aa: CASSATGNSPLHF; v_call: TRBV9; d_call: NA; j_call: TRBJ1-6; clone_size: once; cdr3_length: 13
cdr3_nt: TGTGCCAGCAGTTATAGCGCCTTCCACGAGCAGTACTTC; cdr3_aa: CASSYSAFHEQYF; v_call: TRBV6-6; d_call: NA; j_call: TRBJ2-7; clone_size: NA; cdr3_length: 13
cdr3_nt: TGTGCCAGTGACTTAGAAGGGACAGGGAATCAGCCCCAGCATTTT; cdr3_aa: CASDLEGTGNQPQHF; v_call: TRBV19; d_call: TRBD1; j_call: TRBJ1-5; clone_size: NA; cdr3_length: 15
cdr3_nt: TGTGCCAGCAGCGTAGCGGCGGGACGAGTTGACTACGAGCAGTACTTC; cdr3_aa: CASSVAAGRVDYEQYF; v_call: TRBV9; d_call: NA; j_call: TRBJ2-7; clone_size: NA; cdr3_length: 16
cdr3_nt: TGTGCCAGCGCCGACGCTCGGGGGACACCCCTCCACTTT; cdr3_aa: CASADARGTPLHF; v_call: TRBV12-3/TRBV12-4; d_call: NA; j_call: TRBJ1-6; clone_size: NA; cdr3_length: 13
cdr3_nt: TGCAGCGTTGAAGGCAGGGATGGGCAGACCCAGTACTTC; cdr3_aa: CSVEGRDGQTQYF; v_call: TRBV29-1; d_call: NA; j_call: TRBJ2-5; clone_size: NA; cdr3_length: 13